The rows below give T cell receptor beta chains drawn from one sample of a study of blood T cell repertoires in COVID-19. The repertoire was sequenced with immunoSEQ multiplex PCR; TCRdb's copy has only in-frame clones and lacks some. The sample consists of about 130,000 clones, 85% to 90% of them appearing once. The specimen was peripheral blood. These TCRs come from an elderly man with active or convalescent COVID-19. CDR3s include the opening cysteine and the closing phenylalanine or tryptophan. The order of the fields is V gene, CDR3 protein.

>TRBV4-1
CASSQGGRSNYGYTF
>TRBV9
CASSPGTRATNEKLFF
>TRBV10-3
CAITAGEGSGNTIYF
>TRBV2
CASSIQGGGGNQPQHF
>TRBV5-4
CASSLVGQAYGYTF
>TRBV12-3/TRBV12-4
CASSLASGTEQYF
>TRBV5-6
CASSLEPTPVGYTF
>TRBV9
CASSAGLTTDTQYF
>TRBV4-1
CASSQATSQRYNEQFF
>TRBV5-4
CASSFRTGSYEQYF
>TRBV4-1
CASSQAGGWGELFF
>TRBV19
CASSRTGNTEAFF
>TRBV12-5
CASGLGLTGGSGNTIYF
>TRBV30
CAWGGQSSQPQHF
>TRBV9
CASSVGDRGQADTQYF
>TRBV3-1/TRBV3-2
CASGAGGYAGELFF
>TRBV19
CASLGQGSYEQYF
>TRBV5-1
CASSGAGFDLMNEKLFF
>TRBV4-1
CASSPDRATNEKLFF
>TRBV18
CASSPQFQAGELFF
>TRBV23-1
CASSQTTDRQVHTEAFF
>TRBV10-3
CAISEGGGSETQYF
>TRBV4-1
CASSQAPGTSGRGLMSRYEQYF
>TRBV5-6
CASSLVDSREAFF
>TRBV3-1/TRBV3-2
CASSQVESGSQAFF
>TRBV5-1
CASSFMGSGGRYQETQYF
>TRBV19
CASSLRTVNTGELFF
>TRBV6-6
CASSSRGPPNEKLFF
>TRBV21-1
CASSKAQGGLGYGYTF
>TRBV10-3
CAISESNRDNEKLFF
>TRBV12-3/TRBV12-4
CASSFRRETEAFF
>TRBV10-3
CAIRPDRAGNTIYF
>TRBV6-5
CASSQREDTGELFF
>TRBV3-1/TRBV3-2
CASSRSVSTDTQYF
>TRBV19
CASSISGGSNTEAFF
>TRBV2
CASSLQGGGNEKLFF
>TRBV5-1
CASSLVPSGSLEGETQYF
>TRBV6-5
CASLGRGGVDTQYF
>TRBV12-3/TRBV12-4
CATQTGSYNEQFF
>TRBV7-9
CASSSGTLNYGYTF
>TRBV19
CASSTLGGYEQYF
>TRBV18
CASSPGQANSPLHF
>TRBV24-1
CATSPLRGPDTQYF
>TRBV5-1
CASSLVAGSETQYF
>TRBV7-3
CASSLTRLAGGEQFF
>TRBV7-3
CASSSRQGLNTGELFF
>TRBV15
CATGRRDRGFLEQYF
>TRBV29-1
CSVDGTSGWRGTQYF
>TRBV7-9
CASSFTPGELFF
>TRBV3-1/TRBV3-2
CASSQVRGAQYF
>TRBV19
CASSMPTGGYGNEQFF
>TRBV10-3
CAISGLAGNTGELFF
>TRBV6-2/TRBV6-3
CASSLQQGLGEKLFF
>TRBV27
CASLGRGQGSEQYF